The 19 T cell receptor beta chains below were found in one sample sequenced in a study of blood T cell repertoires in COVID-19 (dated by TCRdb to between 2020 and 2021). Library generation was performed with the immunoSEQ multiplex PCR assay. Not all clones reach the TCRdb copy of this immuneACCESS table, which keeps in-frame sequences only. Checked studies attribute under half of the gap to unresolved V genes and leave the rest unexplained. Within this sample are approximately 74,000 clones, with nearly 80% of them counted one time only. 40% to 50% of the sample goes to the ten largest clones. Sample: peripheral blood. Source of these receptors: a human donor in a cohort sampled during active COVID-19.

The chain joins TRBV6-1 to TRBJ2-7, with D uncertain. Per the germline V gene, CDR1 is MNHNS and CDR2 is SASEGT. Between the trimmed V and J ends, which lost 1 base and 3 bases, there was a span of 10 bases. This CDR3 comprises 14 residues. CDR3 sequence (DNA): TGTGCCAGCAGTGAAGGCCCCTCAGGCTACGAGCAGTACTTC. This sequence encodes CASSEGPSGYEQYF.

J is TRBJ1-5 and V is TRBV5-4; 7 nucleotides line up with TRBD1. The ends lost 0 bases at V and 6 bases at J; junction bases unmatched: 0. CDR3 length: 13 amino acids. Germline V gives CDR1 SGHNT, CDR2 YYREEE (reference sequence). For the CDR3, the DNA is TGTGCCAGCAGCTTGGCAGGGGGTCAGCCCCAGCATTTT. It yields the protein CASSLAGGQPQHF.

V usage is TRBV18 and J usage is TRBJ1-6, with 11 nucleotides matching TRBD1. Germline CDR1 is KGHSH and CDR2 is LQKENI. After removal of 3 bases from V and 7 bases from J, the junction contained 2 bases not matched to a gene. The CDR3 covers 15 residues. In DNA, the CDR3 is TGTGCCAGCTCACCCGGACAGGGGGCCAATTCACCCCTCCACTTT. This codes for CASSPGQGANSPLHF.

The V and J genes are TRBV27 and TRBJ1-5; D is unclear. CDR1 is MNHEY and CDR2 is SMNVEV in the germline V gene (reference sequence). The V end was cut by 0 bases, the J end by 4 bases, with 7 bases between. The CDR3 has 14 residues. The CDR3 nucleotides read TGTGCCAGCAGTTTATCCTCGGGTAATCAGCCCCAGCATTTT. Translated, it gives CASSLSSGNQPQHF.

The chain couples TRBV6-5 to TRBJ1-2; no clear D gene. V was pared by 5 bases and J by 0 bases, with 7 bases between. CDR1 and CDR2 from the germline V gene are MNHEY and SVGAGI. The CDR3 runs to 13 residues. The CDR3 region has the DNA TGTGCCAGCAGTCGAGGAGCTAACTATGGCTACACCTTC. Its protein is CASSRGANYGYTF.

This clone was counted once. CDR3 region: CASSFGENTEAFF. The DNA of the CDR3 is TGTGCCAGCAGCTTTGGAGAGAACACTGAAGCTTTCTTT. V usage is TRBV5-4 and J usage is TRBJ1-1; D gene uncertain. Germline loops: CDR1 SGHNT, CDR2 YYREEE (reference sequence). The CDR3 loop spans 13 amino acids. Trimming took 2 bases from V and 1 from J, leaving 6 bases between them.

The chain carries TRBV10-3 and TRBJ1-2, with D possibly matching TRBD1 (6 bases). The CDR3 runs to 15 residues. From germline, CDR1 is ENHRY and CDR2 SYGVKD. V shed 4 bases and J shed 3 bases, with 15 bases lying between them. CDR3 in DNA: TGTGCCATCAGTGCCCTGACAGGAAAGGACTATGGCTACACCTTC. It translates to CAISALTGKDYGYTF.

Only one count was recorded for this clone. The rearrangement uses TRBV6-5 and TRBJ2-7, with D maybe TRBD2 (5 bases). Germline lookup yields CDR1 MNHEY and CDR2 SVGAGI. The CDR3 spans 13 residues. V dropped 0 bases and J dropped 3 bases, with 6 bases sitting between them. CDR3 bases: TGTGCCAGCAGTTACTCGAGGGTCTACGAGCAGTACTTC. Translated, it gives CASSYSRVYEQYF.

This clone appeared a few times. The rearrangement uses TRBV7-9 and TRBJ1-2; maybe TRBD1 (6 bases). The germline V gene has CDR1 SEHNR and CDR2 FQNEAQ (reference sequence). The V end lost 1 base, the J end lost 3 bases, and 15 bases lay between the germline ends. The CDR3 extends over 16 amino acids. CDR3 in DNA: TGTGCCAGCAGCTTAGAAATGTACAGGGCAGACTATGGCTACACCTTC. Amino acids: CASSLEMYRADYGYTF.

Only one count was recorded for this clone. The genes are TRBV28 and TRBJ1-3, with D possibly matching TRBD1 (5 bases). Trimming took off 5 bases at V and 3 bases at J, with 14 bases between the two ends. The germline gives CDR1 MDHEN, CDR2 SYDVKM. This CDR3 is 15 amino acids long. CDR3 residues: CASSDNRLRGNTIYF. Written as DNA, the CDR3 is TGTGCCAGCAGTGATAACAGGCTCCGTGGAAACACCATATATTTT.

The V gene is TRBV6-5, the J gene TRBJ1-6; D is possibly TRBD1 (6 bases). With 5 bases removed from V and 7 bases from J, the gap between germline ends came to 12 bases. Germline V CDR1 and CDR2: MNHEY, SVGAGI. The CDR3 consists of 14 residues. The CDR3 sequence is CASSRQARNSPLHF. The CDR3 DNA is TGTGCCAGCAGTCGACAGGCGAGGAATTCACCCCTCCACTTT.

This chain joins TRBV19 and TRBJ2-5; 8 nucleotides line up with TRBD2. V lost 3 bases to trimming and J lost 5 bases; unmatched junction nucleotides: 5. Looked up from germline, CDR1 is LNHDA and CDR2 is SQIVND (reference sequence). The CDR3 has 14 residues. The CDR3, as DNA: TGTGCCAGTAGTATCTCTCCGGGAGGGGAGACCCAGTACTTC. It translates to CASSISPGGETQYF.

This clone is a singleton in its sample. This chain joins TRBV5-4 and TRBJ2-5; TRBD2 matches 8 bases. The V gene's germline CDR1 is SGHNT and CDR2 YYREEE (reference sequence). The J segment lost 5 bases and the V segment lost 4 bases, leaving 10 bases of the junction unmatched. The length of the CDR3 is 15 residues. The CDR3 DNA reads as TGTGCCAGCAGCGGAAAGAGCGGGAGTGGTGAGACCCAGTACTTC. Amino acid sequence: CASSGKSGSGETQYF.

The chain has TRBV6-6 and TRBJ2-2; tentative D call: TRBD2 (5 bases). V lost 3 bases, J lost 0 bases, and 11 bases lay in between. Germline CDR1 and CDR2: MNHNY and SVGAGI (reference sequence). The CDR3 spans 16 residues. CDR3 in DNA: TGTGCCAGCAGTTATGGGTTAGCGCCGAACACCGGGGAGCTGTTTTTT. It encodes CASSYGLAPNTGELFF.

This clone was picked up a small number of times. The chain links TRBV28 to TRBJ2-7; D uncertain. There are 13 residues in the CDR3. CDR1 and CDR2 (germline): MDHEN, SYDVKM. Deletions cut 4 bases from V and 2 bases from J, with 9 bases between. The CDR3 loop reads CASSSRGPYEQYF. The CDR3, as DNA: TGTGCCAGCAGTTCCCGCGGCCCCTACGAGCAGTACTTC. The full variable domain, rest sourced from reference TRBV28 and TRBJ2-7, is DVKVTQSSRYLVKRTGEKVFLECVQDMDHENMFWYRQDPGLGLRLIYFSYDVKMKEKGDIPEGYSVSREKKERFSLILESASTNQTSMYLCASSSRGPYEQYFGPGTRLTVT.

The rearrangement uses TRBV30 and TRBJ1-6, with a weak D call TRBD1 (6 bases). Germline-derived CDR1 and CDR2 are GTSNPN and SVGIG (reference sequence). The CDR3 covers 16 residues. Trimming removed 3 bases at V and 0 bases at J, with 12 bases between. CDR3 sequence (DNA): TGTGCCTGGAGGGGGGGGGCACTCTCCTATAATTCACCCCTCCACTTT. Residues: CAWRGGALSYNSPLHF.

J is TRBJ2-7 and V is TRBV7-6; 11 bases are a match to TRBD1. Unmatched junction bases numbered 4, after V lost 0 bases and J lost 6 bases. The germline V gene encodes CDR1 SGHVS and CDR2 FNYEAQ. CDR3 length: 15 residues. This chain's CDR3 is CASSLARTGGSEQYF. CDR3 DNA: TGTGCCAGCAGCTTAGCGAGGACAGGGGGCTCCGAGCAGTACTTC.

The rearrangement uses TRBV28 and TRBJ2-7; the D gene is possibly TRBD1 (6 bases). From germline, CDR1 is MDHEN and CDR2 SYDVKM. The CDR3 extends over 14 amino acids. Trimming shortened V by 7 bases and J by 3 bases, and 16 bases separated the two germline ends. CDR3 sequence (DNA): TGTGCCAGCACCACCGGACAGTTTTTCTACGAGCAGTACTTC. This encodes CASTTGQFFYEQYF.

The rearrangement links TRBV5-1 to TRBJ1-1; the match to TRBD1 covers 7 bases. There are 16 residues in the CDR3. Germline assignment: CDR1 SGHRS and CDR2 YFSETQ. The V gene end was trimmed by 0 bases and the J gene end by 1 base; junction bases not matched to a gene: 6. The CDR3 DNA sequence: TGCGCCAGCAGCTTGGGAAGACAGGGCTCGAACACTGAAGCTTTCTTT. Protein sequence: CASSLGRQGSNTEAFF.